This T cell receptor beta chain was captured by sequencing in a study of shared clonotypes between healthy human individuals. Germline assignment: CDR1 ENHRY and CDR2 SYGVKD. Trimming cost V 3 bases and J 5 bases, with 10 bases left between them. The CDR3 is 14 residues long. The data were produced by immunoSEQ multiplex PCR, yet TCRdb's version contains in-frame clones alone and is incomplete. In the table there are about 2.4 million clones, 90% to 95% of which are singletons. The chain couples TRBV10-3 to TRBJ2-2; D might be TRBD2 (5 bases). The material sequenced was naive CD4+ T cells sorted from blood. Subset reported: CD45RA+ positively selected. The source is a man between 18 and 35 years old in good health. The DNA for the CDR3 is TGTGCCATCAGTGAAGGTAGCGAGACCGGGGAGCTGTTTTTT. Translating gives CAISEGSETGELFF.